This entry lists 15 T cell receptor beta chains sequenced from one sample in a study of CD8 T cells in ankylosing spondylitis. Notes on the study in general: Eight highly homologous variants made up a TCR beta motif, and this motif appeared characteristic of ankylosing spondylitis blood.

Their target antigens are unknown. TCRdb reprocessed the 5' RACE reads with MiXCR, giving one entry per CDR3 protein. The sample includes 200,000 to 250,000 distinct CDR3 sequences, around 20% of them seen just once. Sample: blood, either unsorted or a sorted T cell fraction (not recorded which). The source is a male donor with ankylosing spondylitis.

The chain combines TRBV20-1 with TRBJ1-6, with 8 positions matching TRBD1. CDR1 is DFQATT and CDR2 is SNEGSKA in the germline V gene (reference sequence). The junction had 8 bases not matched to a gene; V was cut back by 2 bases and J by 8 bases. The CDR3 sequence is 15 residues long. Here the CDR3 DNA reads TGCAGTGCTAGACCCAGGGGGCGTTGGGATTCACCCCTCCACTTT. Translating gives CSARPRGRWDSPLHF.

The V and J genes are TRBV15 and TRBJ2-1; 7 nucleotides match TRBD1. The CDR3 length is 14 residues. The J segment lost 13 bases and the V segment lost 0 bases, leaving 9 bases of the junction unmatched. CDR1 and CDR2 from the germline V gene are LNHNV and YYDKDF (reference sequence). Here the CDR3 DNA reads TGTGCCACCAGCAGAGAGACAGGGTTGGGTTTCCAGTTCTTC. Protein: CATSRETGLGFQFF.

This clonotype occurred many times. The rearrangement joins TRBV12-3 or TRBV12-4 to TRBJ1-1, with D possibly being TRBD1 (5 bases). The length of the CDR3 is 13 residues. Trimming shortened V by 5 bases and J by 1 base, and 8 bases separated the two germline ends. In DNA form, the CDR3 reads TGTGCCAGCAGTCCCGGGGCGAACACTGAAGCTTTCTTT. Translating it yields CASSPGANTEAFF.

V usage is TRBV29-1 and J usage is TRBJ2-1; D perhaps matches TRBD2 (6 bases). CDR3 length: 13 amino acids. Germline CDR1 SQVTM, CDR2 ANQGSEA. V was cut by 7 bases and J by 6 bases, with 16 bases left in between. CDR3 DNA: TGCAGCGCCGATGTGACTAGTTCCAATGAGCAGTTCTTC. It translates to CSADVTSSNEQFF.

This chain joins TRBV9 and TRBJ2-3, with D possibly TRBD2 on 6 matching bases. CDR1 and CDR2 from the germline V gene are SGDLS and YYNGEE. V was cut by 0 bases and J by 0 bases, with 17 bases left in between. This CDR3 has 18 residues. This chain's CDR3 is CASSVGGTPRGSTDTQYF. The CDR3 DNA follows: TGTGCCAGCAGCGTAGGGGGGACTCCCCGAGGGAGCACAGATACGCAGTATTTT.

The chain carries TRBV3-1 and TRBJ2-2; 7 positions agree with TRBD2. J lost 2 bases, V lost 0 bases, and 3 bases had no gene match. Germline values: CDR1 LGHDT, CDR2 YNNKEL (reference sequence). The CDR3 covers 16 residues. The chain's CDR3 is CASSQELTSNTGELFF. The DNA of the CDR3 is TGTGCCAGCAGCCAAGAACTGACTAGCAACACCGGGGAGCTGTTTTTT.

This clonotype was detected many times. This rearrangement joins TRBV4-1 to TRBJ2-7; D perhaps matches TRBD1 (6 bases). The length of the CDR3 is 14 residues. Germline CDR1 and CDR2: MGHRA and YSYEKL. With 3 bases removed from V and 1 base from J, the gap between germline ends came to 10 bases. CDR3 DNA sequence: TGCGCCAGCAGCCATAACAGGGATTCCTACGAGCAGTACTTC. Translated, it gives CASSHNRDSYEQYF.

The CDR3 sequence: CASSLEVIGRAKDEQYF. The CDR3 region has the DNA TGTGCCAGCAGCTTAGAGGTGATCGGGAGGGCCAAGGACGAGCAGTACTTC. The rearrangement joins TRBV7-9 to TRBJ2-7; 8 nucleotides match TRBD2. Germline V gene sequence: CDR1 SEHNR, CDR2 FQNEAQ (reference sequence). V was pared by 1 base and J by 5 bases, with 13 bases of the junction left unmatched. The CDR3 spans 17 residues.

This clonotype has a handful of counts. J is TRBJ2-1 and V is TRBV7-8; 8 bases are shared with TRBD1. The V segment lost 6 bases and the J segment 8 bases; nucleotides outside the gene matches: 9. Germline V CDR1 and CDR2: SGHVS, FQNEAQ. This CDR3 comprises 14 residues. The CDR3 bases are TGTGCCAGCAGACCCCCGGACAGGGCCCATGAGCAGTTCTTC. Translation gives CASRPPDRAHEQFF.

The J gene is TRBJ2-7, the V gene TRBV7-2; the match to TRBD1 covers 10 bases. The CDR3 totals 16 residues. Per germline, CDR1 SGHTA and CDR2 FQGNSA. V was clipped by 2 bases and J by 7 bases; unmatched bases: 11. For the CDR3, the DNA is TGTGCCAGCAGCTTATACCTGACAGGGGGCTGGAGTGAGCAGTACTTC. Translation gives CASSLYLTGGWSEQYF. The full variable domain, its missing parts supplied by reference TRBV7-2 and TRBJ2-7, is GAGVSQSPSNKVTEKGKDVELRCDPISGHTALYWYRQSLGQGLEFLIYFQGNSAPDKSGLPSDRFSAERTGGSVSTLTIQRTQQEDSAVYLCASSLYLTGGWSEQYFGPGTRLTVT.

This clonotype was counted only a few times. The rearrangement joins TRBV4-1 to TRBJ2-7; no reliable D call. The V gene lost 2 bases and the J gene lost 2 bases, with 10 bases spanning the gap. The CDR3 has 14 amino acids. Germline CDR1 is MGHRA and CDR2 is YSYEKL. The CDR3 coding sequence is TGCGCCAGCAGCCAAAGAGACGCCGCCTACGAGCAGTACTTC. Translating it yields CASSQRDAAYEQYF.

This clonotype was counted between two and nine times. The gene calls are TRBV9 and TRBJ2-1; 8 bases align to TRBD2. The CDR3 sequence is 16 residues long. V gave up 4 bases and J gave up 6 bases; unmatched junction bases: 12. From germline, CDR1 is SGDLS and CDR2 YYNGEE. This CDR3 is CASSPPSAGGSNEQFF. CDR3 nucleotides: TGTGCCAGCAGCCCGCCCTCGGCGGGGGGTAGCAATGAGCAGTTCTTC.

This sequence joins TRBV5-6 and TRBJ2-7; D is possibly TRBD1 (5 bases). Germline V gene sequence: CDR1 SGHDT, CDR2 YYEEEE. CDR3 length: 13 amino acids. The V end was cut by 3 bases, the J end by 4 bases, with 11 bases between. CDR3 sequence (DNA): TGTGCCAGCAGCTGGGGCCCCTCTTACGAGCAGTACTTC. Translated, it gives CASSWGPSYEQYF.

This clonotype was seen more than once but under ten times. The chain couples TRBV7-9 to TRBJ2-1; 11 bases line up with TRBD2. Germline V gene sequence: CDR1 SEHNR, CDR2 FQNEAQ (reference sequence). The CDR3 runs to 16 residues. Trimming at V came to 3 bases and at J to 8 bases, leaving 9 bases not matched to a gene. In DNA form, the CDR3 reads TGTGCCAGCAGCTTCGTAGCGGGGGGGCCGGGCGATGAGCAGTTCTTC. This encodes CASSFVAGGPGDEQFF.

The chain joins TRBV7-8 to TRBJ2-2, with 11 bases that match TRBD2. V shed 7 bases and J 6 bases; nucleotides not matched to a gene: 13. This CDR3 is 17 amino acids long. The germline V gene encodes CDR1 SGHVS and CDR2 FQNEAQ. The DNA for the CDR3 is TGTGCCAGCAAATGGGAACTAGCGGGAGAGGTCGCCGGGGAGCTGTTTTTT. Protein: CASKWELAGEVAGELFF. Full variable domain (missing parts from reference TRBV7-8 and TRBJ2-2): GAGVSQSPRYKVAKRGQDVALRCDPISGHVSLFWYQQALGQGPEFLTYFQNEAQLDKSGLPSDRFFAERPEGSVSTLKIQRTQQEDSAVYLCASKWELAGEVAGELFFGEGSRLTVL.